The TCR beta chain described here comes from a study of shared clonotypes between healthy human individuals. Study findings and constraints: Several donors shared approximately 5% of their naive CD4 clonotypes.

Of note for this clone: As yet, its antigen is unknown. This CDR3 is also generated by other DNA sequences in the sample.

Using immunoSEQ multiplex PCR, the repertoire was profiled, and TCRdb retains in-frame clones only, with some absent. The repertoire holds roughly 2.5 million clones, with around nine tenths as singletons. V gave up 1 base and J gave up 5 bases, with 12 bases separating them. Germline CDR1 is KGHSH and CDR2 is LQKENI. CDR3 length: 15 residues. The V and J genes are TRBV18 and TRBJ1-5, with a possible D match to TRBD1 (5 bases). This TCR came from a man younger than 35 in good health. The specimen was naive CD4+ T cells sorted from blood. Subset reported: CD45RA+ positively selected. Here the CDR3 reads CASSPQGQRDQPQHF. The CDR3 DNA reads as TGTGCCAGCTCACCACAGGGGCAGCGAGATCAGCCCCAGCATTTT.